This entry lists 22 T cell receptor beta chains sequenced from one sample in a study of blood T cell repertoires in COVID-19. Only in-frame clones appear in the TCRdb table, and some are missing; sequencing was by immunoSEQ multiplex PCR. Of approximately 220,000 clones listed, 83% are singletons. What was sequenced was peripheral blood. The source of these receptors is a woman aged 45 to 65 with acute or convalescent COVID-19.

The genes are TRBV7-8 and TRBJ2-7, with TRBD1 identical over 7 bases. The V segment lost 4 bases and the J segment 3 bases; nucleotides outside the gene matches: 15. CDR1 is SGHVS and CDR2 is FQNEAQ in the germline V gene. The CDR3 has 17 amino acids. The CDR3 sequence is CASSSYKGTAIFYEQYF. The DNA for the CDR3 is TGTGCCAGCAGCTCATATAAAGGGACAGCTATTTTCTACGAGCAGTACTTC.

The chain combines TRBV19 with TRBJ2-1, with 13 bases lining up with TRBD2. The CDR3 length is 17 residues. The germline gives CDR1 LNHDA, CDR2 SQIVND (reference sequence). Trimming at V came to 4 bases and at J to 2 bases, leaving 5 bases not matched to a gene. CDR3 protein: CASSTQTSGRTYNEQFF. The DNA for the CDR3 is TGTGCCAGTAGTACGCAGACTAGCGGGAGGACCTACAATGAGCAGTTCTTC.

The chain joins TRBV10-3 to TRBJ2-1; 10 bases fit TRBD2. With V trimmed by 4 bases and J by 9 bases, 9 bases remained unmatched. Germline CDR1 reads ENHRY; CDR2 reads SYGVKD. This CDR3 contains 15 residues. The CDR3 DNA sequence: TGTGCCATCAGTGGGGGGCTAGCGGGAGAGGGTGAGCAGTTCTTC. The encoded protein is CAISGGLAGEGEQFF.

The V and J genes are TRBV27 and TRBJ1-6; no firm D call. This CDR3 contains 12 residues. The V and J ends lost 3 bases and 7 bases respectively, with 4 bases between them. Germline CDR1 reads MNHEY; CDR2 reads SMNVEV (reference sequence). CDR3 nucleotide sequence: TGTGCCAGCAGTTTCGGGAATTCACCCCTCCACTTT. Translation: CASSFGNSPLHF.

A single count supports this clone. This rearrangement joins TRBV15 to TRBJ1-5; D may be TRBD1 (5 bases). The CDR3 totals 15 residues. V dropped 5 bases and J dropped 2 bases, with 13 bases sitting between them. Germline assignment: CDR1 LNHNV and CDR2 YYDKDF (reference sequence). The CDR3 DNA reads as TGTGCCACCAGCTGGGGGGTAGAGGGCAATCAGCCCCAGCATTTT. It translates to CATSWGVEGNQPQHF.

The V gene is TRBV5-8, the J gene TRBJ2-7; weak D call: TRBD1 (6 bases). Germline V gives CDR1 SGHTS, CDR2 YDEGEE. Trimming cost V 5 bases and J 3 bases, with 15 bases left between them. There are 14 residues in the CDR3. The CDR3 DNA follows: TGTGCCAGCAGACGGGACATTGGTCTCTACGAGCAGTACTTC. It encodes CASRRDIGLYEQYF. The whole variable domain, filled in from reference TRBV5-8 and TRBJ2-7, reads EAGVTQSPTHLIKTRGQQATLRCSPISGHTSVYWYQQALGLGLQFLLWYDEGEERNRGNFPPRFSGRQFPNYSSELNVNALELEDSALYLCASRRDIGLYEQYFGPGTRLTVT.

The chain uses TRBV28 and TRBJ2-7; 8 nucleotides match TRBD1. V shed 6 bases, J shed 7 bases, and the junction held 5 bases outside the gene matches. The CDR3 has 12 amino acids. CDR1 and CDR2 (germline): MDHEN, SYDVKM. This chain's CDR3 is CASSRTGGEQYF. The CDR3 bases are TGTGCCAGCAGCAGAACAGGGGGTGAGCAGTACTTC.

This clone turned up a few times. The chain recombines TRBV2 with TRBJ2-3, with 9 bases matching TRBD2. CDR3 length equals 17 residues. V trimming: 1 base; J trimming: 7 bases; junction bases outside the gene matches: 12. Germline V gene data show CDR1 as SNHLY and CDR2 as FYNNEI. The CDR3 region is CASSEGRVAGVLNTQYF. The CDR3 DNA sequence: TGTGCCAGCAGTGAAGGGAGAGTAGCGGGAGTTCTGAATACGCAGTATTTT.

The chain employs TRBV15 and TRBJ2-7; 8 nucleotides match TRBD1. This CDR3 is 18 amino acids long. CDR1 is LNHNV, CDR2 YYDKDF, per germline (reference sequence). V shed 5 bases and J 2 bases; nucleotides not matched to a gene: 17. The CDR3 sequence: CATSQEPTTGQEAYEQYF. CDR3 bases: TGTGCCACCAGCCAAGAACCAACCACGGGACAGGAGGCCTACGAGCAGTACTTC.

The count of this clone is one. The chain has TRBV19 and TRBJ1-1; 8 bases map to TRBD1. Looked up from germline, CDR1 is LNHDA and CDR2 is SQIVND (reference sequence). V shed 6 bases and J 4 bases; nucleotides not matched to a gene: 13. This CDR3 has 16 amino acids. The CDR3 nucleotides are TGTGCCAGTAGGGGGGGAAGGACAGGGTACGGCACTGAAGCTTTCTTT. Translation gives CASRGGRTGYGTEAFF.

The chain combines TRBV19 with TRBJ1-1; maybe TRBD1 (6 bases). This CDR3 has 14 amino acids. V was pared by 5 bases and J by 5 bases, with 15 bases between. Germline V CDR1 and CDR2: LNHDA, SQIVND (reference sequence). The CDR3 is CASSVLDSRTEAFF. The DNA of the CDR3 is TGTGCCAGTAGTGTCTTGGACAGCCGAACTGAAGCTTTCTTT.

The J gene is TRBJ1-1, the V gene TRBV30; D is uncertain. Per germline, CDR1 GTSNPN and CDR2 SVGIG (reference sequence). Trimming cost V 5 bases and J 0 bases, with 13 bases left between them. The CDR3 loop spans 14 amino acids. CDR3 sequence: CAWDRRRMNTEAFF. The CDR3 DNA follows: TGTGCCTGGGATAGAAGGAGGATGAACACTGAAGCTTTCTTT.

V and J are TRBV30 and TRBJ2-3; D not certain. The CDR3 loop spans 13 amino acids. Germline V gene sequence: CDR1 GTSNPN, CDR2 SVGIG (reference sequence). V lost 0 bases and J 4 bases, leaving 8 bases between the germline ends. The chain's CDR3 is CAWSVLFSDTQYF. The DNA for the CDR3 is TGTGCCTGGAGTGTTCTCTTCTCAGATACGCAGTATTTT.

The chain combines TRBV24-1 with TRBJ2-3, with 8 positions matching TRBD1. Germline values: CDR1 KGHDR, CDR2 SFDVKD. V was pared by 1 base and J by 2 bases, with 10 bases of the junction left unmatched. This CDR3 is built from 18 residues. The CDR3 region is CATSDFRDRWSYTDTQYF. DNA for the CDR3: TGTGCCACCAGTGATTTTCGGGACAGGTGGAGTTACACAGATACGCAGTATTTT.

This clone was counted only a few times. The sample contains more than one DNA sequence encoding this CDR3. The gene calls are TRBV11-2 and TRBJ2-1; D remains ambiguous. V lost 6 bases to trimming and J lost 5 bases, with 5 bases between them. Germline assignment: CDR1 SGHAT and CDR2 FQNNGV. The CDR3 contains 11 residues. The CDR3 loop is CASSPDNEQFF. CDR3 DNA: TGTGCCAGCAGTCCAGACAATGAGCAGTTCTTC.

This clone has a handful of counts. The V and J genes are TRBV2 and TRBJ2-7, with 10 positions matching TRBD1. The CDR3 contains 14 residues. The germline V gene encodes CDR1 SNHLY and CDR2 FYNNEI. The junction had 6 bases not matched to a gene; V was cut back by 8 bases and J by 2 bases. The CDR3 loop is CASCMDRGTYEQYF. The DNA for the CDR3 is TGTGCCAGCTGTATGGACAGGGGGACCTACGAGCAGTACTTC.

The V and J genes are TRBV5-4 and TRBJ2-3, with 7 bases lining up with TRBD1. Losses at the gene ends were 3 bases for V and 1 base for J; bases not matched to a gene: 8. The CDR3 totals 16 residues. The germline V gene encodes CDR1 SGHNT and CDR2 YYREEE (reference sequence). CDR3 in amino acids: CASSSLDRSRTDTQYF. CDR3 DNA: TGTGCCAGCAGCTCCCTGGACAGGTCGCGCACAGATACGCAGTATTTT. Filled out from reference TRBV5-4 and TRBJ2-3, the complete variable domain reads ETGVTQSPTHLIKTRGQQVTLRCSSQSGHNTVSWYQQALGQGPQFIFQYYREEENGRGNFPPRFSGLQFPNYSSELNVNALELDDSALYLCASSSLDRSRTDTQYFGPGTRLTVL.

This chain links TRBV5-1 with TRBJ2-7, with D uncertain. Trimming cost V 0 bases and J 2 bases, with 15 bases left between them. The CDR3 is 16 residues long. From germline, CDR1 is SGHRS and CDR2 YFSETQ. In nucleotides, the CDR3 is TGCGCCAGCAGCTTGGGGGCTGAGAATTTCGCCTACGAGCAGTACTTC. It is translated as CASSLGAENFAYEQYF.

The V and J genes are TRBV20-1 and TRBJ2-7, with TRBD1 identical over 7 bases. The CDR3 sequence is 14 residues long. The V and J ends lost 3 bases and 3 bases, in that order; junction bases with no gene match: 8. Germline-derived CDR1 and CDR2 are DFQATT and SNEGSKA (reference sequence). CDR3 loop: CSASPQGDHYEQYF. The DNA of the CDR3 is TGCAGTGCTAGTCCGCAGGGGGACCACTACGAGCAGTACTTC.

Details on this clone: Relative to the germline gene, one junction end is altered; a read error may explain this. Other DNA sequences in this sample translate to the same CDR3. CDR3 sequence (DNA): TGCGCTAGCAGGATGGGAACTAGCGGCAAGCAGTTCTTC. Its protein is CASRMGTSGKQFF. V usage is TRBV10-1 and J usage is TRBJ2-1; TRBD2 agrees at 8 bases. Per germline, CDR1 WNHNN and CDR2 SYGVQD (reference sequence). The CDR3 is 13 residues long.

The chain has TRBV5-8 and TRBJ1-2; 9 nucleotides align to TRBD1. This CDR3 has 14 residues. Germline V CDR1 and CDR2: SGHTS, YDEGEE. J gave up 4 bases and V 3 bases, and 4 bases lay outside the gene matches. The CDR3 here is CASSSEDRGYGYTF. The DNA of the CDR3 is TGTGCCAGCAGCTCCGAGGACAGGGGCTATGGCTACACCTTC.

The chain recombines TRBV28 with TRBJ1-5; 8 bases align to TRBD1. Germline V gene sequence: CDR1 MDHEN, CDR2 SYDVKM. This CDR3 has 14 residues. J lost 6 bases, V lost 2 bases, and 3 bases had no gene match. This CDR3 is CASSLGQGSQPQHF. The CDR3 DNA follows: TGTGCCAGCAGTTTAGGACAGGGAAGTCAGCCCCAGCATTTT.